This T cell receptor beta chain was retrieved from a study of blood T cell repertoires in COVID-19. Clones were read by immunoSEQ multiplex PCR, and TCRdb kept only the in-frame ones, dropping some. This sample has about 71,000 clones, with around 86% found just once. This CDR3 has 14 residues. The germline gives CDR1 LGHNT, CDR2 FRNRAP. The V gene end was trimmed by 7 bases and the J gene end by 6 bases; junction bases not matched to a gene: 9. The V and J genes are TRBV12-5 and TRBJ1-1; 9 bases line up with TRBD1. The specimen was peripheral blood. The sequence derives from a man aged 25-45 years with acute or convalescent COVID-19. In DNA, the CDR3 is TGTGCTAGTGATCCGGGACAGGGAGACTCTGAAGCTTTCTTT. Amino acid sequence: CASDPGQGDSEAFF.